The sequence of this T cell receptor (beta chain) was determined in a study of T cell repertoires in cytomegalovirus infection. The overall study: The public TCR beta signatures pointed to both CMV infection and matching HLA type.

A single record per CDR3 protein comes from TCRdb applying MiXCR to the reads. The sample records approximately 260,000 distinct CDR3 sequences, 20% to 25% being singletons. Points on this clonotype: Its antigen is still unknown.

Regarding the study as a whole: There were carriers of CMV plus the relevant HLA, and cumulative public TCR beta family frequency identified them.

Here the sequenced sample was cultured PBMCs, taken from culture after CMV antigen stimulation. This receptor was taken from a human donor in good health (CMV status not recorded). Some clones in this sample may be carry-over from other donors' samples.

The DNA for the CDR3 is TGTGCCAGCAGCCCAGGGTTACGGAACACTGAAGCTTTCTTT. Amino acids: CASSPGLRNTEAFF. The chain joins TRBV7-9 to TRBJ1-1, with a weak D call TRBD1 (5 bases). Germline CDR1 and CDR2: SEHNR and FQNEAQ (reference sequence). The CDR3 runs to 14 residues. Trimming shortened V by 5 bases and J by 1 base, and 11 bases separated the two germline ends. Complete variable domain (other parts from reference TRBV7-9 and TRBJ1-1): DTGVSQNPRHKITKRGQNVTFRCDPISEHNRLYWYRQTLGQGPEFLTYFQNEAQLEKSRLLSDRFSAERPKGSFSTLEIQRTEQGDSAMYLCASSPGLRNTEAFFGQGTRLTVV.